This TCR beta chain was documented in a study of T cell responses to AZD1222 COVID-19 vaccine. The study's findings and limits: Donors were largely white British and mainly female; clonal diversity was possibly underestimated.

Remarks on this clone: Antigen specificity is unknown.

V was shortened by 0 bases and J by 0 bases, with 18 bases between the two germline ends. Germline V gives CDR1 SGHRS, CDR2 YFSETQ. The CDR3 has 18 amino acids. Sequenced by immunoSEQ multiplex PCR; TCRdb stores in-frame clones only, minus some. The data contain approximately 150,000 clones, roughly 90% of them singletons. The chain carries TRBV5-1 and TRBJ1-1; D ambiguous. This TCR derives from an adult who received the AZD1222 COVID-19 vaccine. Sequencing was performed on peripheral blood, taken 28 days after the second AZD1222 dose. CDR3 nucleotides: TGCGCCAGCAGCTTGGGAAGATACGAACGTAAAATGAACACTGAAGCTTTCTTT. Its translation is CASSLGRYERKMNTEAFF.